This TCR beta chain derives from a study of blood T cell repertoires in COVID-19. Assay used: immunoSEQ multiplex PCR; TCRdb lists only in-frame clones, some missing. This table has about 200,000 clones, over 70% appearing once. The V end was cut by 1 base, the J end by 8 bases, with 17 bases between. This CDR3 comprises 15 residues. Germline V lookup: CDR1 MNHNS, CDR2 SASEGT. This clone was seen a few times. The receptor's source is a woman aged 80 or older with acute or convalescent COVID-19. The J gene is TRBJ1-2, the V gene TRBV6-1, with D possibly TRBD1 on 5 matching bases. The sequencing sample was made of peripheral blood. The CDR3 region is CASSEVKGRFGGYTF. The CDR3 coding sequence is TGTGCCAGCAGTGAAGTCAAGGGGCGCTTTGGGGGCTACACCTTC.